The 5 T cell receptor beta chains below were found in one sample sequenced in a study of CD8 T cells in ankylosing spondylitis. Via MiXCR, TCRdb re-called the 5' RACE reads, giving one row per CDR3 protein. The sample shows 200,000 to 250,000 distinct CDR3 sequences, approximately 24% of them seen only once. The sequenced sample was blood, either unsorted or a sorted T cell fraction (not recorded which). Receptor source: a male donor with ankylosing spondylitis or in good health (not recorded which).

The chain has TRBV27 and TRBJ1-2, with 8 positions matching TRBD1. The germline V gene has CDR1 MNHEY and CDR2 SMNVEV (reference sequence). The CDR3 has 15 residues. The junction had 8 bases not matched to a gene; V was cut back by 4 bases and J by 4 bases. CDR3 coding DNA: TGTGCCAGCAGTTCCCGACAGGGGCTAATCTATGGCTACACCTTC. This gives the protein CASSSRQGLIYGYTF.

The chain is built from TRBV12-3 or TRBV12-4 and TRBJ2-1; D gene ambiguous. This CDR3 has 14 residues. V dropped 1 base and J dropped 1 base, with 5 bases sitting between them. The CDR3 reads CASSLGWSYNEQFF. Here the CDR3 DNA reads TGTGCCAGCAGTTTAGGGTGGTCCTACAATGAGCAGTTCTTC.

The V call is TRBV14, the J call TRBJ1-6; no clear D. V was shortened by 4 bases and J by 7 bases, with 8 bases between the two germline ends. Looked up from germline, CDR1 is SGHDN and CDR2 is FVKESK. The CDR3 totals 13 residues. The CDR3 protein is CASSPLANSPLHF. The CDR3 bases are TGTGCCAGCAGCCCCCTGGCGAATTCACCCCTCCACTTT.

This chain joins TRBV7-2 and TRBJ2-1; 11 nucleotides line up with TRBD2. The CDR3 runs 15 residues. Germline V lookup: CDR1 SGHTA, CDR2 FQGNSA. Losses at the gene ends were 4 bases for V and 4 bases for J; bases not matched to a gene: 3. CDR3 sequence: CASSWGLAVYNEQFF. The CDR3 coding sequence is TGTGCCAGCAGCTGGGGACTAGCGGTATACAATGAGCAGTTCTTC. The whole variable domain, remainder taken from reference TRBV7-2 and TRBJ2-1, is GAGVSQSPSNKVTEKGKDVELRCDPISGHTALYWYRQSLGQGLEFLIYFQGNSAPDKSGLPSDRFSAERTGGSVSTLTIQRTQQEDSAVYLCASSWGLAVYNEQFFGPGTRLTVL.

This clonotype was detected many times. One junction end disagrees with the germline gene, perhaps due to a read error. V is TRBV2 and J is TRBJ1-1; maybe TRBD1 (5 bases). Germline V CDR1 and CDR2: SNHLY, FYNNEI. The CDR3 consists of 13 residues. The CDR3 nucleotides read TGTGCCAGCAGAGAAGGGGCGAACACTGAAGCTTTCTTT. This codes for CASREGANTEAFF.